A selection of T cell receptor beta chains follows, all from one sample in a study of cytomegalovirus exposure and HLA in healthy donors. Assay used: immunoSEQ multiplex PCR; TCRdb lists only in-frame clones, some missing. This sample carries about 160,000 clones, around 83% of them seen once, and the ten largest clones take about 4%. The specimen was PBMCs. These receptors all come from a man in his fifties or sixties in good health and CMV-seropositive. CDR3s include the opening cysteine and the closing phenylalanine or tryptophan. A D gene is named only where the DNA matches it firmly. The size entry is marked missing in some rows and otherwise reads once, few, many or a size class.

TRBJ1-2	-	-	TRBV29-1	TGCAGCGTTGAAAACCGCGGGACCCCCTATGGCTACACCTTC	CSVENRGTPYGYTF
TRBJ2-2	TRBD1	-	TRBV28	TGTGCCAGCATCCCTCCGGGACAGGGGACCGGGGAGCTGTTTTTT	CASIPPGQGTGELFF
TRBJ2-7	-	once	TRBV5-5	TGTGCCAGCAGTTCCTCCGGGACAACCTACGAGCAGTACTTC	CASSSSGTTYEQYF
TRBJ2-5	TRBD2	-	TRBV11-1	TGTGCCAGCAGCCGTCCCTGGACTAGCGGGGTTCAAGAGACCCAGTACTTC	CASSRPWTSGVQETQYF
TRBJ1-6	TRBD1	-	TRBV9	TGTGCCAGCAGCAACCAGGGGGGCGGGGGGTCACCCCTCCACTTT	CASSNQGGGGSPLHF
TRBJ2-1	-	-	TRBV28	TGTGCCAGCAGCGATGAGCAGTTCTTC	CASSDEQFF
TRBJ2-2	TRBD2	once	TRBV4-1	TGCGCCAGCAGCCAGGGGACTAGCGGAGTGAACACCGGGGAGCTGTTTTTT	CASSQGTSGVNTGELFF
TRBJ1-2	TRBD1	-	TRBV19	TGTGCCAGTAGGACGACAGGGGGGAACTATGGCTACACCTTC	CASRTTGGNYGYTF
TRBJ1-1	-	-	TRBV7-2	TGTGCCAGCAGCGGGGGGACTCTTACGTTAGCTTTCTTT	CASSGGTLTLAFF
TRBJ1-5	-	-	TRBV23-1	TGCGCCAGCAGTCAATCGCGGACTTTGAGGTCCAATCAGCCCCAGCATTTT	CASSQSRTLRSNQPQHF
TRBJ1-1	-	-	TRBV6-4	TGTGCCAGCAGTGCAGGGGCGGAGATGAACACTGAAGCTTTCTTT	CASSAGAEMNTEAFF
TRBJ1-4	-	-	TRBV5-8	TGTGCCAGCAGCTTAGGACCGGGATCTCCGCCAACTAATGAAAAACTGTTTTTT	CASSLGPGSPPTNEKLFF
TRBJ1-1	TRBD1	-	TRBV7-6	TGTGCCAGCAGCAACCGACAGGGGGTTCTGAACACTGAAGCTTTCTTT	CASSNRQGVLNTEAFF
TRBJ2-7	-	-	TRBV19	TGTGCCAGTAAGCGAACCTCCCTTGCCTACGAGCAGTACTTC	CASKRTSLAYEQYF
TRBJ1-1	-	-	TRBV2	TGTGCCAGCAGTGAAGGGAGTTACCGGGGGAACACTGAAGCTTTCTTT	CASSEGSYRGNTEAFF
TRBJ2-1	-	-	TRBV5-1	TGCGCCAGCAGCGATGAGCGTGAGCAGTTCTTC	CASSDEREQFF
TRBJ2-5	-	-	TRBV7-9	TGTGCCAGCGGGGCCCAAGTAGAGACCCAGTACTTC	CASGAQVETQYF
TRBJ2-7	-	-	TRBV25-1	TGTGCCAGCAGTGAAGGAGGCCTCCAGCTAAAGTACTTC	CASSEGGLQLKYF
TRBJ2-6	TRBD2	-	TRBV7-3	TGTGCCAGCAGCCCGCGACTAGCGGGGATCTCTGGGGCCAACGTCCTGACTTTC	CASSPRLAGISGANVLTF
TRBJ1-2	TRBD1	-	TRBV28	TGTGCCAGCAATTGGTTTCGGGACAGTTACTATGGCTACACCTTC	CASNWFRDSYYGYTF
TRBJ1-6	-	-	TRBV6-1	TGTGCCAGCGAATCGACACATTCACCCCTCCACTTT	CASESTHSPLHF
TRBJ2-1	TRBD2	-	TRBV7-9	TGTGCCAGCCTTTATGCGGGAGACTACAATGAGCAGTTCTTC	CASLYAGDYNEQFF
TRBJ1-4	-	-	TRBV7-5	TGTGTCAGAAGCTCCCACTCTACAGAGTCAACTAATGAAAAACTGTTTTTT	CVRSSHSTESTNEKLFF
TRBJ2-3	TRBD2	-	TRBV2	TGTGCCAGCAGTGATGTGGAAGGACTAGCGGGCACAGATACGCAGTATTTT	CASSDVEGLAGTDTQYF
TRBJ1-3	-	-	TRBV9	TGTGCCAGCAGCGTAGATAAAGCCTCTGGAAACACCATATATTTT	CASSVDKASGNTIYF
TRBJ1-6	-	-	TRBV4-2	TGTGCCAGCAGCCAAGATCCTAGCGGATCCTATAATTCACCCCTCCACTTT	CASSQDPSGSYNSPLHF
TRBJ2-2	-	-	TRBV4-1	TGCGCCAGCAGCCATCAAGTAATGGGGGCGAGCACCGGGGAGCTGTTTTTT	CASSHQVMGASTGELFF
TRBJ1-2	TRBD1	few	TRBV7-3	TGTGCCAGCAGCTTAACGCCCGGGACAGCCTATGGCTACACCTTC	CASSLTPGTAYGYTF